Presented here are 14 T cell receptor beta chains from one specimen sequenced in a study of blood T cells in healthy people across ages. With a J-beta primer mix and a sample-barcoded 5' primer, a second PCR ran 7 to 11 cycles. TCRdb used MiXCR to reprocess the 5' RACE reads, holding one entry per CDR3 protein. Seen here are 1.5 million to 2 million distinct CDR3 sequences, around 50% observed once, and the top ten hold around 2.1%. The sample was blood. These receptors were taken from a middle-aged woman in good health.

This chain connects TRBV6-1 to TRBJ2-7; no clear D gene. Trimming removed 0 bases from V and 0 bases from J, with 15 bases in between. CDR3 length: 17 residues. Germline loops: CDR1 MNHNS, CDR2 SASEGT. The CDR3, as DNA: TGTGCCAGCAGTGAAGCGCCCCGGAGCAAGCCCTCCTACGAGCAGTACTTC. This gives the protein CASSEAPRSKPSYEQYF.

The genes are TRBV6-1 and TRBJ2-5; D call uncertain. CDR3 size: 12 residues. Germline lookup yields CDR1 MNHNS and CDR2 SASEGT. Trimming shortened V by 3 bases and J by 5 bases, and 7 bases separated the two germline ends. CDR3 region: CASSDELETQYF. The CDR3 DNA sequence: TGTGCCAGCAGTGACGAATTGGAGACCCAGTACTTC.

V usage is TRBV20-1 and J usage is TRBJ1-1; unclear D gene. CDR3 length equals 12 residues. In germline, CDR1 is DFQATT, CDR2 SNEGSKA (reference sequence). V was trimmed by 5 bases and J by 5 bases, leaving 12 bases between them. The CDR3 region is CSARRAATEAFF. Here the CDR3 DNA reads TGCAGTGCTCGCCGCGCGGCAACTGAAGCTTTCTTT.

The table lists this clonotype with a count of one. The CDR3 sequence is CASRSGQGTVGDTQYF. The CDR3 region has the DNA TGCGCCAGCAGGTCAGGACAGGGGACAGTAGGAGATACGCAGTATTTT. The chain joins TRBV5-1 to TRBJ2-3; 9 positions agree with TRBD1. Germline CDR1 reads SGHRS; CDR2 reads YFSETQ. J was trimmed by 5 bases and V by 5 bases; bases with no gene match: 12. The CDR3 runs to 16 residues.

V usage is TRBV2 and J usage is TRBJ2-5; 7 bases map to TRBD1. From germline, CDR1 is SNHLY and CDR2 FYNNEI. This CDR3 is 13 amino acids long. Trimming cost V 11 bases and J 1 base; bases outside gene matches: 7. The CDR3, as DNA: TGTGCCTCCTACCACAGGGGCCAAGAGACCCAGTACTTC. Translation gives CASYHRGQETQYF.

CDR3 loop: CATSDRGDFTDTQYF. CDR3 DNA sequence: TGTGCCACATCGGACAGGGGAGATTTCACAGATACGCAGTATTTT. The rearrangement links TRBV2 to TRBJ2-3; TRBD1 matches 9 bases. The V segment lost 10 bases and the J segment 2 bases; nucleotides outside the gene matches: 10. CDR1 and CDR2 (germline): SNHLY, FYNNEI. The CDR3 has 15 residues.

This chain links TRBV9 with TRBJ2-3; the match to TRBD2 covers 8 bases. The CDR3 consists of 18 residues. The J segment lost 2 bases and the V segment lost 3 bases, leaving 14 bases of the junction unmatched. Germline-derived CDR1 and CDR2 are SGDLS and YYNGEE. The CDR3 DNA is TGTGCCAGCAGCGAGAGTATAGGACTAGCCGCAACCACAGATACGCAGTATTTT. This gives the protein CASSESIGLAATTDTQYF.

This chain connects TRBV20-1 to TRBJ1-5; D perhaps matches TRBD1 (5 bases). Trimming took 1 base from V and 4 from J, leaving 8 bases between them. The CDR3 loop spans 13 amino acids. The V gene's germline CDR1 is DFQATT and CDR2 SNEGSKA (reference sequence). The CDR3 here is CSARGGTNQPQHF. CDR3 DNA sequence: TGCAGTGCTAGAGGAGGGACGAATCAGCCCCAGCATTTT.

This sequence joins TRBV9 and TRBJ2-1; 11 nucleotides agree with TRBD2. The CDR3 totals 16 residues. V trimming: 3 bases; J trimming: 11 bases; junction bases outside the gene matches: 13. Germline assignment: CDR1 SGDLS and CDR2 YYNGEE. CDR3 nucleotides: TGTGCCAGCAGCGCCCGACTAGCGGGGACCACTTACCAGCAGTTCTTC. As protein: CASSARLAGTTYQQFF.

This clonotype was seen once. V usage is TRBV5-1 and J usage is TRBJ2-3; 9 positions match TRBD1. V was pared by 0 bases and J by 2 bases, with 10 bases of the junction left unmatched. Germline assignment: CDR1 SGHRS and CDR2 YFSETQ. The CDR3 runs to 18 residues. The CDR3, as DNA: TGCGCCAGCAGCTTGGATTTGGACAGGGGCAGCCTCACAGATACGCAGTATTTT. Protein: CASSLDLDRGSLTDTQYF.

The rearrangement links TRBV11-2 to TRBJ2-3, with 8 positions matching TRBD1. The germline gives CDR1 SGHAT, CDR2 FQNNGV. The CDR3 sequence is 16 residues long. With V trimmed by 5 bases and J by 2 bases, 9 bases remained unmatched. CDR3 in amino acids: CASSTLQGDSTDTQYF. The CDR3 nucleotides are TGTGCCAGCAGCACTCTACAGGGGGACTCCACAGATACGCAGTATTTT.

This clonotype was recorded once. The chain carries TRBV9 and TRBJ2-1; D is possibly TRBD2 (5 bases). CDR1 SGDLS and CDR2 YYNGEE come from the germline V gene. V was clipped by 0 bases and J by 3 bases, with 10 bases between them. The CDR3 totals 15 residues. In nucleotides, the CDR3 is TGTGCCAGCAGCGTAGATACAGCGGTCTACAATGAGCAGTTCTTC. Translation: CASSVDTAVYNEQFF.

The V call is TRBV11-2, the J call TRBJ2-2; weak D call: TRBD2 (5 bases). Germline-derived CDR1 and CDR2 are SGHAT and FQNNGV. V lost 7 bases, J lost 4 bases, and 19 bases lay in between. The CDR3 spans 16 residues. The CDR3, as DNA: TGTGCCAGCAAACTTTCTCCCGGGGTTCCCACCGGGGAGCTGTTTTTT. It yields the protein CASKLSPGVPTGELFF.

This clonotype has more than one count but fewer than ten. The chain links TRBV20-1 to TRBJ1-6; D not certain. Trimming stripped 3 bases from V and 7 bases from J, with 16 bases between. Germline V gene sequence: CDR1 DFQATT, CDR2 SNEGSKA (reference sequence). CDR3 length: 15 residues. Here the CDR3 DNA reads TGCAGTGCTAGGCCCGGGCCACGGATAAATTCACCCCTCCACTTT. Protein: CSARPGPRINSPLHF.